A single sample is the source of the 11 T cell receptor beta chains below, sequenced in a study of long-term antiretroviral therapy in people with HIV. The immunoSEQ assay was v3.0, run at survey level. Produced via immunoSEQ multiplex PCR; TCRdb's table is partial and in-frame only. The table lists under 15,000 clones, under 85% of them singletons. The material was unsorted PBMCs, obtained 3.4 years after starting antiretroviral therapy. The receptor source for this set is a man aged 40-49 years with HIV.

The chain recombines TRBV28 with TRBJ2-5; tentatively, D is TRBD2 (7 bases). The germline V gene has CDR1 MDHEN and CDR2 SYDVKM. Trimming shortened V by 7 bases and J by 5 bases, and 17 bases separated the two germline ends. CDR3 length: 14 residues. The CDR3 protein is CASTERGGVETQYF. The CDR3 DNA sequence: TGTGCCAGCACCGAAAGGGGGGGCGTTGAGACCCAGTACTTC.

V gene TRBV6-5 combines with J gene TRBJ2-1; D is unresolved. CDR3 size: 15 residues. Germline values: CDR1 MNHEY, CDR2 SVGAGI. Trimming took off 2 bases at V and 6 bases at J, with 14 bases between the two ends. In DNA, the CDR3 is TGTGCCAGCAGTTACACGCAAGCCTTGCTCAATGAGCAGTTCTTC. The encoded protein is CASSYTQALLNEQFF.

This chain uses TRBV4-2 with TRBJ1-2, with D unclear. The CDR3 has 18 residues. V was shortened by 0 bases and J by 4 bases, with 21 bases between the two germline ends. Germline CDR1 reads LGHNA; CDR2 reads YNFKEQ. The CDR3 sequence is CASSQDYKYELQSYGYTF. The CDR3 DNA is TGTGCCAGCAGCCAAGATTATAAGTACGAGCTACAGAGCTATGGCTACACCTTC.

The chain couples TRBV7-3 to TRBJ2-7, with D maybe TRBD2 (6 bases). CDR1 SGHTA and CDR2 FQGTGA come from the germline V gene. The CDR3 is 15 residues long. Trimming stripped 1 base from V and 4 bases from J, with 14 bases between. The DNA for the CDR3 is TGTGCCAGCAGCTTAAAAATCGGGGGAAGTTACGAGCAGTACTTC. As protein: CASSLKIGGSYEQYF.

The rearrangement joins TRBV28 to TRBJ2-7, with D unresolved. Germline V gene sequence: CDR1 MDHEN, CDR2 SYDVKM. The CDR3 runs to 14 residues. Trimming pared 6 bases from V and 2 bases from J, leaving 14 bases between. CDR3 sequence reads: CASSPVKGTYEQYF. CDR3 coding DNA: TGTGCCAGCAGCCCGGTCAAGGGTACCTACGAGCAGTACTTC.

The V call is TRBV30, the J call TRBJ2-1; 12 bases match TRBD2. CDR3 length equals 14 residues. Germline CDR1 is GTSNPN and CDR2 is SVGIG (reference sequence). After removal of 3 bases from V and 4 bases from J, the junction contained 1 base not matched to a gene. CDR3 loop: CAWRGLAGYNEQFF. The CDR3 DNA sequence: TGTGCCTGGAGGGGACTAGCGGGTTACAATGAGCAGTTCTTC.

The count of this clone is one. This rearrangement joins TRBV5-1 to TRBJ2-3, with 7 bases identical to TRBD1. Unmatched junction bases numbered 14, after V lost 3 bases and J lost 7 bases. Germline-derived CDR1 and CDR2 are SGHRS and YFSETQ. CDR3 length equals 16 residues. Written as DNA, the CDR3 is TGCGCCAGCAGCTCTAAGGGGGCAGGATCAATTAATACGCAGTATTTT. It specifies CASSSKGAGSINTQYF.

The chain uses TRBV6-1 and TRBJ1-1, with a possible D match to TRBD1 (5 bases). Germline CDR1 is MNHNS and CDR2 is SASEGT. Trimming left V 5 bases short and J 12 bases short, with 19 bases between. This CDR3 has 13 amino acids. In DNA, the CDR3 is TGTGCCAGCAGTATGGGGCCCGGCCGGAGTACTTTCTTT. Protein: CASSMGPGRSTFF.

This chain links TRBV4-3 with TRBJ2-1; no firm D call. Between the trimmed V and J ends, which lost 0 bases and 3 bases, there was a span of 9 bases. The CDR3 length is 15 residues. Germline V gene lookup returns CDR1 LGHNA and CDR2 YSLEER. CDR3 residues: CASSQDFSFYNEQFF. The CDR3 nucleotides are TGCGCCAGCAGCCAAGATTTTAGCTTCTACAATGAGCAGTTCTTC.

This chain connects TRBV18 to TRBJ2-7; 9 bases fit TRBD1. CDR1 and CDR2 (germline): KGHSH, LQKENI. V was pared by 4 bases and J by 5 bases, with 9 bases of the junction left unmatched. The CDR3 totals 15 residues. CDR3 region: CASSRGGQGPHEQYF. The CDR3 nucleotides read TGTGCCAGCTCACGAGGGGGACAGGGTCCACACGAGCAGTACTTC.

V gene TRBV28 combines with J gene TRBJ1-5; D is unresolved. Germline loops: CDR1 MDHEN, CDR2 SYDVKM. Trimming stripped 3 bases from V and 4 bases from J, with 7 bases between. The CDR3 length is 13 residues. CDR3 region: CASSLRVNQPQHF. The CDR3, as DNA: TGTGCCAGCAGTTTGAGGGTTAATCAGCCCCAGCATTTT. The whole variable domain, remainder taken from reference TRBV28 and TRBJ1-5, is DVKVTQSSRYLVKRTGEKVFLECVQDMDHENMFWYRQDPGLGLRLIYFSYDVKMKEKGDIPEGYSVSREKKERFSLILESASTNQTSMYLCASSLRVNQPQHFGDGTRLSIL.